This T cell receptor beta chain was captured by sequencing in a study of early T cells in non-severe SARS-CoV-2 infection. Study as a whole: Chains stayed unpaired after sequencing of bulk RNA from unsorted whole blood. The study's findings and limits: Anti-spike CD8 specificities were favored by VDJdb matching, whose results missed private and CD4 specificities.

The protocol attached unique molecular identifiers to individual cDNA molecules. TCRdb redid the calling of the 5' RACE reads with MiXCR, one entry per CDR3 protein. The sample includes about 53,000 distinct CDR3 sequences, more than 10% seen only once; the top ten take about 2.4%. This clonotype was picked up a small number of times. The antigen is not known. Germline CDR1 and CDR2: LGHNA and YNFKEQ. The CDR3 is 19 amino acids. Trimming took 0 bases from V and 7 from J; bases not matched to a gene: 16. This chain uses TRBV4-2 with TRBJ2-1; 9 positions match TRBD2. This receptor was identified in an adult who was a healthcare worker with PCR-confirmed SARS-CoV-2 infection or an uninfected control (not recorded which). The sample here was whole blood, taken at baseline. The CDR3 is CASSQEVRAGGLAGNEQFF. The CDR3 DNA is TGTGCCAGCAGCCAAGAAGTAAGAGCGGGAGGACTGGCGGGGAATGAGCAGTTCTTC.